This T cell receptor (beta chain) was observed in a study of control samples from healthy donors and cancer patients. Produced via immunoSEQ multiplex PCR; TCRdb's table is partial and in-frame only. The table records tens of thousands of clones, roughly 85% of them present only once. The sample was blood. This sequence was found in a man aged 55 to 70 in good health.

The CDR3 loop is CATSDGLTSDTQYF. The CDR3 DNA reads as TGTGCCACCAGTGATGGTCTAACATCAGATACGCAGTATTTT. The chain is built from TRBV24-1 and TRBJ2-3; D is unclear. Germline V gene data show CDR1 as KGHDR and CDR2 as SFDVKD. The CDR3 runs to 14 residues. Between the trimmed V and J ends, which lost 3 bases and 4 bases, there was a span of 10 bases.